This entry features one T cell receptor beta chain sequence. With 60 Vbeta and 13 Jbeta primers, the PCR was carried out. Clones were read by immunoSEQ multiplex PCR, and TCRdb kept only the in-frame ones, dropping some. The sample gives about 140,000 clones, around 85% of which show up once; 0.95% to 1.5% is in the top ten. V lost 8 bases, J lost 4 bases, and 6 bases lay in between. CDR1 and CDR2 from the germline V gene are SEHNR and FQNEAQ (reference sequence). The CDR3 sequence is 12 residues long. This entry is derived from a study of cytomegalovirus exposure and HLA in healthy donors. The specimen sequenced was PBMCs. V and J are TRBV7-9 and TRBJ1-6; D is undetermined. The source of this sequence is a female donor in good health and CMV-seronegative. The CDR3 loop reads CASGRYNSPLHF. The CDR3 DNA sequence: TGTGCCAGCGGCCGATATAATTCACCCCTCCACTTT.